This T cell receptor beta chain emerged from a study of shared clonotypes between healthy human individuals. Notes on the study in general: Relative to clonotypes present in all four donors, those not shared had lower generation probabilities.

The method was immunoSEQ multiplex PCR; TCRdb's version includes in-frame clones alone and lacks a portion of them. The sample lists 2.5 million or so clones, around 90% occurring once. This clone was seen a single time. What it recognizes is unknown. The J segment lost 10 bases and the V segment lost 4 bases, leaving 13 bases of the junction unmatched. The germline gives CDR1 MNHNY, CDR2 SVGAGI (reference sequence). The CDR3 runs to 16 residues. Input material: naive CD4+ T cells sorted from blood. Specified subset: CD45RA+ positively selected. The receptor's source is a man aged 18 to 30 in good health. The chain has TRBV6-6 and TRBJ1-6, with 7 bases lining up with TRBD1. CDR3 loop: CASSFSFDRVGSPLHF. The CDR3 nucleotides read TGTGCCAGCAGTTTCAGTTTCGACAGGGTAGGATCACCCCTCCACTTT.